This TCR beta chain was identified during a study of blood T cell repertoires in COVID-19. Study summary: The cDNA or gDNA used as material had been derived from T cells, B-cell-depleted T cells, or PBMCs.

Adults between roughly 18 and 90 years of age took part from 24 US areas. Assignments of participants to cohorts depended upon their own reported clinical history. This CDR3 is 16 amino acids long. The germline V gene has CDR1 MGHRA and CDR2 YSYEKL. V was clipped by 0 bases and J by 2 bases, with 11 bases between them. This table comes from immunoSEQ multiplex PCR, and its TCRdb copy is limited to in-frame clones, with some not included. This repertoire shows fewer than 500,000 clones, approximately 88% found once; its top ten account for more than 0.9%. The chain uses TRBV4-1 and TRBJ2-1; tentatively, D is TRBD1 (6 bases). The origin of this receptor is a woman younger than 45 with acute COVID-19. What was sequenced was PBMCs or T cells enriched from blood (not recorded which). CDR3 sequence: CASSQDWAGAYNEQFF. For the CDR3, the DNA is TGCGCCAGCAGCCAAGATTGGGCAGGGGCCTACAATGAGCAGTTCTTC.